There are a few counts of the clone carrying this T cell receptor beta chain. Its antigen is not identified. The sample comes from a study of shared clonotypes between healthy human individuals. Study observations and caveats: Researchers sampled only blood; tissue repertoires likely differ.

Deletions cut 7 bases from V and 5 bases from J, with 15 bases between. This CDR3 is 13 amino acids long. CDR1 GTSNPN and CDR2 SVGIG come from the germline V gene (reference sequence). TCRdb's copy holds only in-frame clones and misses some; the assay was immunoSEQ multiplex PCR. The sample holds 2,500,000 or so clones; about 92% are singletons and the top ten take around 0.15%. V is TRBV30 and J is TRBJ1-5; maybe TRBD1 (5 bases). Sample: naive CD4+ T cells sorted from blood. This sample's subset: CD45RA+ positively selected. The sequence was collected from a man in his late teens or twenties in good health. For the CDR3, the DNA is TGTGCCTATCGGGCAGGGTGGGATCAGCCCCAGCATTTT. It translates to CAYRAGWDQPQHF.